This T cell receptor (beta chain) was observed in a study of cytotoxic CD8 clonotypes in ibrutinib-treated CLL. A remark on this clone: The sample has other DNA sequences that encode this CDR3 too.

The repertoire was sequenced with immunoSEQ multiplex PCR; TCRdb's copy has only in-frame clones and lacks some. The sample contains 35,000 or so clones, approximately 69% of which appear only once. This sample comprised PBMCs, obtained before ibrutinib treatment. The receptor's source is a human donor with chronic lymphocytic leukemia.

In nucleotides, the CDR3 is TGTGCCAGCAGCCCTACTAGTGGGGTCTATGGTACGCAGTATTTT. It translates to CASSPTSGVYGTQYF. The V gene is TRBV9, the J gene TRBJ2-3, with D perhaps TRBD2 (5 bases). The germline gives CDR1 SGDLS, CDR2 YYNGEE. Trimming stripped 4 bases from V and 8 bases from J, with 20 bases between. This CDR3 is built from 15 residues.